Included here is one T cell receptor (beta chain) sequence, with context. CD45RA-negative memory and CD45RA+ naive subsets were split from the CD4+ cells. The data are from a study of shared clonotypes between healthy human individuals. Germline V gene lookup returns CDR1 MDHEN and CDR2 SYDVKM. V gave up 3 bases and J gave up 4 bases, with 11 bases separating them. There are 14 residues in the CDR3. In the original processing: Junction-only sequences produced by ImmunoSEQ had no quality scores, so filtering differed. Profiling relied on immunoSEQ multiplex PCR, and the TCRdb table lists in-frame clones only, not all of them. V, J and clone size reflect that table, while D and trimming were determined from the DNA. This table has around 2.3 million clones, about 94% appearing once.

This chain joins TRBV28 and TRBJ2-3, with D hard to call. The sequencing sample was made of naive CD4+ T cells sorted from blood. Sample subset: CD45RA+ positively selected. This receptor was taken from a man aged 18 to 29 in good health. This CDR3 reads CASSFQAGPDTQYF. Written as DNA, the CDR3 is TGTGCCAGCAGTTTTCAGGCAGGCCCAGATACGCAGTATTTT. The whole variable domain, filled in from reference TRBV28 and TRBJ2-3, reads DVKVTQSSRYLVKRTGEKVFLECVQDMDHENMFWYRQDPGLGLRLIYFSYDVKMKEKGDIPEGYSVSREKKERFSLILESASTNQTSMYLCASSFQAGPDTQYFGPGTRLTVL.